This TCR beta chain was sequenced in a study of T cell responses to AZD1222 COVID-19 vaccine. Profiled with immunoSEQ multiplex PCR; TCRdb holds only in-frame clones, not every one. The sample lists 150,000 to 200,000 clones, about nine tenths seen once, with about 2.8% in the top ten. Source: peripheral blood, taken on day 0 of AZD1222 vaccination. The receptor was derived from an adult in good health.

The CDR3 sequence is CASSLYHRNQPQHF. The CDR3 DNA follows: TGTGCCAGCAGTTTATATCACAGGAATCAGCCCCAGCATTTT. The V call is TRBV27, the J call TRBJ1-5; the D gene is possibly TRBD1 (5 bases). The length of the CDR3 is 14 residues. Per germline, CDR1 MNHEY and CDR2 SMNVEV (reference sequence). The V end was cut by 1 base, the J end by 4 bases, with 8 bases between.